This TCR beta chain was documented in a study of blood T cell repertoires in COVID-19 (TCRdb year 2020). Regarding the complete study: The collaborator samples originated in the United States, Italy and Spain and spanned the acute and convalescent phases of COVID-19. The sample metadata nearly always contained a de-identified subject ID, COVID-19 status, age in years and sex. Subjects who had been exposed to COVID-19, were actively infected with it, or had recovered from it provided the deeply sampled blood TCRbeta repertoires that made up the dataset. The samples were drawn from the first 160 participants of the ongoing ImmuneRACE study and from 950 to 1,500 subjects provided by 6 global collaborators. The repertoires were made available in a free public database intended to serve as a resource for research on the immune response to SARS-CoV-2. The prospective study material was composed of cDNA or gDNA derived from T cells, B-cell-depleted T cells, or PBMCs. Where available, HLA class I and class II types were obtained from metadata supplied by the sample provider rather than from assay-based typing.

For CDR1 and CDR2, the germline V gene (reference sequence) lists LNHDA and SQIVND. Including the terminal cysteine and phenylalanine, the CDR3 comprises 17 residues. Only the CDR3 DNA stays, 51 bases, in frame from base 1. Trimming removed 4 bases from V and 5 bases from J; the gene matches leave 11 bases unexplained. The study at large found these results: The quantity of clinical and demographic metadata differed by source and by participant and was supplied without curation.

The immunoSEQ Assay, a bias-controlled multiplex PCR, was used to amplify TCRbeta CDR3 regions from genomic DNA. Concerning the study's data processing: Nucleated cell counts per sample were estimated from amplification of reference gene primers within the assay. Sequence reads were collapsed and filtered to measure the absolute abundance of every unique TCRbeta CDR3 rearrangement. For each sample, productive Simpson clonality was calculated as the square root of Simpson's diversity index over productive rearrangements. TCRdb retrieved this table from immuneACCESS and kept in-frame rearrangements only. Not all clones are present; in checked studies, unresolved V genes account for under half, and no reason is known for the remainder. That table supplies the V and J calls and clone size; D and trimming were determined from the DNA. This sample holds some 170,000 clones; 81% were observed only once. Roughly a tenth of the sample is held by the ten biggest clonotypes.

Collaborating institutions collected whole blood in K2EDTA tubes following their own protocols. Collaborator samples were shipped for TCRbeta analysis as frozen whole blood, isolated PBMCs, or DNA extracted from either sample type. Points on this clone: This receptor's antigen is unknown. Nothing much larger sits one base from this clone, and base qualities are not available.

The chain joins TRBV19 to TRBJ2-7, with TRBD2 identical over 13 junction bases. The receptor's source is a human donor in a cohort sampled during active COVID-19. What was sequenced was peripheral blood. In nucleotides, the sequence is TGTGCCAGTAGTACGGGACGGACTAGCGGGAGAAGGGACGAGCAGTACTTC. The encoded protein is CASSTGRTSGRRDEQYF.